A single T cell receptor (beta chain) is shown here with its context. Germline CDR1 and CDR2: SNHLY and FYNNEI. There are 14 residues in the CDR3. V was clipped by 2 bases and J by 6 bases, with 8 bases between them. The sample originates from a study of blood T cell repertoires in COVID-19. In the source study's methods: Amplification from reference gene primers served as the basis for estimated nucleated cell counts. Some clones are missing from TCRdb's copy, which holds only in-frame ones; the method was immunoSEQ multiplex PCR. The D gene and trimming were derived from the DNA, and the V and J assignments and clone size from that table. This table has fewer than 130,000 clones, roughly 81% appearing once.

The clonotype was recovered from a human donor in a cohort sampled during active COVID-19. The sequenced sample was peripheral blood. The chain recombines TRBV2 with TRBJ1-6; the D is unclear. CDR3 amino acids: CASSETTSNSPLHF. Written as DNA, the CDR3 is TGTGCCAGCAGTGAAACCACATCTAATTCACCCCTCCACTTT.